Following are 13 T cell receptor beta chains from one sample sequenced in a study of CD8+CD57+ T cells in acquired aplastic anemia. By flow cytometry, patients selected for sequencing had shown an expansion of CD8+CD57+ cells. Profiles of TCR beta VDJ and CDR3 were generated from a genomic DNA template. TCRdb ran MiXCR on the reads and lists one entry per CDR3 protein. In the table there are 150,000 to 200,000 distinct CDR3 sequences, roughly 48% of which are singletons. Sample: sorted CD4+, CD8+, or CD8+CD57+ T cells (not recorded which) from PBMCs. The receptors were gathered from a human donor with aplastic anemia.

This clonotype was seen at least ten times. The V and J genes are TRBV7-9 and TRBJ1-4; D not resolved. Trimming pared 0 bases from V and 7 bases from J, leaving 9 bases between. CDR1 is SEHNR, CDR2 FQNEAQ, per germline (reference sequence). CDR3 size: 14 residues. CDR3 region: CASSLAERREKLFF. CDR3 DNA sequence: TGTGCCAGCAGCTTAGCGGAAAGACGTGAAAAACTGTTTTTT.

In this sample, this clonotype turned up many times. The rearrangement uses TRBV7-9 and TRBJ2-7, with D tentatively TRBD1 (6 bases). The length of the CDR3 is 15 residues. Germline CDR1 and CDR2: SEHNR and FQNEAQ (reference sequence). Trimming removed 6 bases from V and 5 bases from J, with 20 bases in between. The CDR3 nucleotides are TGTGCCAGCAGTTACGACTATGGACAGAAGAACGAGCAGTACTTC. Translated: CASSYDYGQKNEQYF.

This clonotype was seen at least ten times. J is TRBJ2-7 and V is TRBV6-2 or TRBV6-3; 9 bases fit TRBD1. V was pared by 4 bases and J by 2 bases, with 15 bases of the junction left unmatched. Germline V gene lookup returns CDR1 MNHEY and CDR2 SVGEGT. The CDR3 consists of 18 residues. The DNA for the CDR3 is TGTGCCAGCAGTTCCCCGAGGGACAGGGAACTCTCCACCTACGAGCAGTACTTC. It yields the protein CASSSPRDRELSTYEQYF.

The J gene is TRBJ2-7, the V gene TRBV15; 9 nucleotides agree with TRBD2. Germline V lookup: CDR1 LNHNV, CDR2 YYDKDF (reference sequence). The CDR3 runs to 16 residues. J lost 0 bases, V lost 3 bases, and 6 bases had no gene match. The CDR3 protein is CATSSSGGGRSYEQYF. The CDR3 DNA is TGTGCCACCAGCAGTAGCGGGGGCGGTCGCTCCTACGAGCAGTACTTC.

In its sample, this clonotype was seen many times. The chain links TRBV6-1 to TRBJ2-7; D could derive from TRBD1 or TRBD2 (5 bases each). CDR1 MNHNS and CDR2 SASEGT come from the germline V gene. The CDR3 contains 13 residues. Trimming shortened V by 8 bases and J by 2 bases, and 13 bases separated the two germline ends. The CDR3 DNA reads TGTGCCAGCGGCCGGGACCTCACCTACGAGCAGTACTTC. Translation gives CASGRDLTYEQYF.

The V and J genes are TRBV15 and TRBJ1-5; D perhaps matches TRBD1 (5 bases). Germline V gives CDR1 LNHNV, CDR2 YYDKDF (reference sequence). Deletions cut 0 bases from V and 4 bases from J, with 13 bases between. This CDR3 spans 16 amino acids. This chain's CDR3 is CATSRDWGRKNQPQHF. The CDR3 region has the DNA TGTGCCACCAGCAGAGATTGGGGCAGGAAAAATCAGCCCCAGCATTTT.

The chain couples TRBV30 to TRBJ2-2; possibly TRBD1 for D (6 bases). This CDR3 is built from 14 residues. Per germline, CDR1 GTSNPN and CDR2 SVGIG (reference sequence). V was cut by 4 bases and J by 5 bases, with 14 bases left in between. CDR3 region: CAWIPRGLTGELFF. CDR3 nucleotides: TGTGCCTGGATCCCCAGGGGATTGACCGGGGAGCTGTTTTTT.

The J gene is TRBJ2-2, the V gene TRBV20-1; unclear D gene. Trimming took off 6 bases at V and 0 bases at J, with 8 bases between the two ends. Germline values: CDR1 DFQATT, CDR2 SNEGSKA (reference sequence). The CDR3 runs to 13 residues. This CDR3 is CSAPASNTGELFF. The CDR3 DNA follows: TGCAGTGCCCCGGCTTCGAACACCGGGGAGCTGTTTTTT.

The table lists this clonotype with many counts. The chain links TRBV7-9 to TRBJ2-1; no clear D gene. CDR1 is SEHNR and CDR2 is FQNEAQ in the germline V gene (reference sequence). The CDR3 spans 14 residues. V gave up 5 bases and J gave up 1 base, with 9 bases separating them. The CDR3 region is CASSGMRSYNEQFF. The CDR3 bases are TGTGCCAGCAGCGGAATGAGGTCCTACAATGAGCAGTTCTTC.

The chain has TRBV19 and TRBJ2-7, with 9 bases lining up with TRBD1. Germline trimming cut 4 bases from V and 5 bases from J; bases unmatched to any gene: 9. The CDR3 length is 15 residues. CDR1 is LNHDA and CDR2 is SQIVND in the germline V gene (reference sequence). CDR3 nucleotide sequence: TGTGCCAGTAGTACCATCCGGGACAGGGTAAACGAGCAGTACTTC. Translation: CASSTIRDRVNEQYF.

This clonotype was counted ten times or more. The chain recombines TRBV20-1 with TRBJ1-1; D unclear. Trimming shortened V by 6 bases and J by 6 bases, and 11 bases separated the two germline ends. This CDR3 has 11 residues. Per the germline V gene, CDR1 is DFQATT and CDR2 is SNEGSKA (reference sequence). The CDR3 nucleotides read TGCAGTGCCACCCGAGCCCCTGAAGCTTTCTTT. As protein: CSATRAPEAFF.

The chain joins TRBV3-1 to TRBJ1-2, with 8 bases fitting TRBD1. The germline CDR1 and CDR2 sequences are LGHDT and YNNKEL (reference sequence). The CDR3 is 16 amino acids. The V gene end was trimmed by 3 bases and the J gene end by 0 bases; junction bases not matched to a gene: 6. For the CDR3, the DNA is TGTGCCAGCAGCCATGGGGACAGGTTATCTAACTATGGCTACACCTTC. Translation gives CASSHGDRLSNYGYTF. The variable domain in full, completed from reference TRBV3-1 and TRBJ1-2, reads DTAVSQTPKYLVTQMGNDKSIKCEQNLGHDTMYWYKQDSKKFLKIMFSYNNKELIINETVPNRFSPKSPDKAHLNLHINSLELGDSAVYFCASSHGDRLSNYGYTFGSGTRLTVV.

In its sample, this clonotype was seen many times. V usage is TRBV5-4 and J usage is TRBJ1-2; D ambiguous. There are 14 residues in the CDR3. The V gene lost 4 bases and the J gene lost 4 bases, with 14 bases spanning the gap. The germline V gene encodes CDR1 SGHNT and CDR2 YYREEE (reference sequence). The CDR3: CASSSVRTIYGYTF. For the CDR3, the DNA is TGTGCCAGCAGCAGTGTGAGGACTATCTATGGCTACACCTTC.